This passage covers 21 T cell receptor beta chains from one sample sequenced in a study of T cell clonality in common variable immunodeficiency. This table comes from immunoSEQ multiplex PCR, and its TCRdb copy is limited to in-frame clones, with some not included. The data show about 52,000 clones, with none appearing a single time. Sequenced input: peripheral blood mononuclear cells. These receptors came from a person between 18 and 75 years old in good health.

This clone has at least ten counts. The CDR3 goes on 3 residues after the read ends, and that part is filled in from the germline J gene. V usage is TRBV5-4 and J usage is TRBJ2-1; D perhaps matches TRBD2 (6 bases). From germline, CDR1 is SGHNT and CDR2 YYREEE (reference sequence). Trimming removed 1 base from V and 8 bases from J, with 10 bases in between. CDR3 size: 13 residues. The CDR3 bases that were read are TGTGCCAGCAGCTTGAGTGGGGACTATGAG. It translates to CASSLSGDYE. The full CDR3 sequence reads CASSLSGDYEQFF. The variable domain in full, with the rest retrieved from reference TRBV5-4 and TRBJ2-1, is ETGVTQSPTHLIKTRGQQVTLRCSSQSGHNTVSWYQQALGQGPQFIFQYYREEENGRGNFPPRFSGLQFPNYSSELNVNALELDDSALYLCASSLSGDYEQFFGPGTRLTVL.

With respect to this clone: The read halts 3 residues ahead of the CDR3 end, with the missing end drawn from the germline J gene. The J gene is TRBJ2-5, the V gene TRBV2; TRBD1 matches at 7 bases. The CDR3 is 15 residues long. Germline V gene sequence: CDR1 SNHLY, CDR2 FYNNEI. V lost 4 bases to trimming and J lost 4 bases; unmatched junction nucleotides: 9. The CDR3 reads CASSGEGAKIETQYF. Incomplete CDR3 DNA: TGTGCCAGCAGTGGCGAGGGGGCTAAAATAGAGACC.

Regarding this clone: The CDR3 goes on 3 residues after the read ends, and that part is filled in from the germline J gene. This chain joins TRBV10-2 and TRBJ2-7; TRBD1 is a possible D gene (5 bases). CDR3 length: 16 amino acids. The V gene's germline CDR1 is WSHSY and CDR2 SAAADI. Trimming pared 3 bases from V and 2 bases from J, leaving 17 bases between. The CDR3 sequence is CASSDLKTGDAYEQYF. The CDR3 bases that were read are TGCGCCAGCAGTGATTTGAAAACAGGAGATGCCTACGAG.

Notes on this clone: Read sequence stops 3 residues before the CDR3 end, and the germline J gene provides the missing end. The V call is TRBV2, the J call TRBJ2-7; D might be TRBD1 (5 bases). This CDR3 comprises 11 residues. V dropped 8 bases and J dropped 6 bases, with 11 bases sitting between them. The germline gives CDR1 SNHLY, CDR2 FYNNEI. Partial CDR3 DNA: TGTGCCAGCCTAAGCAGGGCCGAG. Protein product: CASLSRAE. The complete CDR3 reads CASLSRAEQYF.

This clone was detected ten times or more. The read halts 3 residues ahead of the CDR3 end, with the missing end drawn from the germline J gene. This chain links TRBV30 with TRBJ1-5; 8 bases align to TRBD1. Losses at the gene ends were 4 bases for V and 2 bases for J; bases not matched to a gene: 1. Germline V lookup: CDR1 GTSNPN, CDR2 SVGIG (reference sequence). The CDR3 has 13 residues. CDR3 loop: CAWTGQGNQPQHF. The sequenced CDR3 bases are TGTGCCTGGACGGGACAGGGCAATCAGCCC.

This clone was detected ten times or more. The read falls 3 residues short of the CDR3 end, and the missing part is taken from the germline J gene. The chain joins TRBV28 to TRBJ2-5, with a weak D call TRBD2 (7 bases). Between the trimmed V and J ends, which lost 3 bases and 3 bases, there was a span of 17 bases. From germline, CDR1 is MDHEN and CDR2 SYDVKM. The CDR3 sequence is 16 residues long. CDR3 loop: CASSFRGGRGKETQYF. The DNA read from the CDR3 is TGTGCCAGCAGTTTTAGGGGGGGGAGAGGTAAAGAGACC. Variable domain in full (rest from reference TRBV28 and TRBJ2-5): DVKVTQSSRYLVKRTGEKVFLECVQDMDHENMFWYRQDPGLGLRLIYFSYDVKMKEKGDIPEGYSVSREKKERFSLILESASTNQTSMYLCASSFRGGRGKETQYFGPGTRLLVL.

This clone appeared many times. The read stops 3 residues short of the end of the CDR3; the missing end is completed from the germline J gene. This CDR3 is also generated by other DNA sequences in the sample. The gene calls are TRBV5-4 and TRBJ1-2; possible D gene TRBD1, 6 bases. CDR3 length equals 14 residues. The V end lost 4 bases, the J end lost 3 bases, and 13 bases lay between the germline ends. Germline V gene data show CDR1 as SGHNT and CDR2 as YYREEE (reference sequence). The part of the CDR3 DNA that was read is TGTGCCAGCAGCGGAAGGACAGTTGACTATGGC. It is translated as CASSGRTVDYG. In full, the CDR3 reads CASSGRTVDYGYTF.

About this clone: The CDR3 goes on 3 residues after the read ends, and that part is filled in from the germline J gene. This sample also contains other DNA sequences that code for the same CDR3. The chain links TRBV19 to TRBJ1-6; 7 bases agree with TRBD1. The V gene end was trimmed by 6 bases and the J gene end by 7 bases; junction bases not matched to a gene: 15. Germline loops: CDR1 LNHDA, CDR2 SQIVND (reference sequence). The CDR3 is 17 amino acids. CDR3 bases read: TGTGCCAGTAGCAACTTATACGTGGGGACAGCAAATTCACCC. Encoded protein: CASSNLYVGTANSP. The whole CDR3 region reads CASSNLYVGTANSPLHF. Together with reference TRBV19 and TRBJ1-6, the CDR3 gives the full variable domain: DGGITQSPKYLFRKEGQNVTLSCEQNLNHDAMYWYRQDPGQGLRLIYYSQIVNDFQKGDIAEGYSVSREKKESFPLTVTSAQKNPTAFYLCASSNLYVGTANSPLHFGNGTRLTVT.

Many counts were recorded for this clone. The CDR3 end lies 3 residues beyond the end of the read and is filled in from the germline J gene. V gene TRBV5-1 combines with J gene TRBJ2-7; 7 nucleotides align to TRBD1. V was pared by 4 bases and J by 1 base, with 8 bases of the junction left unmatched. This CDR3 comprises 15 residues. Germline CDR1 and CDR2: SGHRS and YFSETQ. CDR3: CASSQGQQRSYEQYF. The part of the CDR3 DNA that was read is TGCGCCAGCAGCCAGGGACAGCAACGATCCTACGAG.

Ten or more counts support this clone. The read finishes 3 residues shy of the CDR3 end, and the germline J gene is used to complete it. The rearrangement uses TRBV12-3 or TRBV12-4 and TRBJ1-5, with a weak D call TRBD1 (6 bases). The CDR3 has 16 residues. V lost 2 bases, J lost 4 bases, and 15 bases lay in between. The CDR3 bases that were read are TGTGCCAGCAGTTTAAGTTTCGGACAGCAAAATCAGCCC. Translated: CASSLSFGQQNQP. The entire CDR3 is CASSLSFGQQNQPQHF.

In its sample, this clone was seen many times. The read is 3 residues too short to cover the CDR3 end, so that end is filled in from the germline J gene. The chain employs TRBV19 and TRBJ1-4; D is perhaps TRBD1 (6 bases). This CDR3 has 15 amino acids. Per germline, CDR1 LNHDA and CDR2 SQIVND (reference sequence). V was cut by 3 bases and J by 2 bases, with 10 bases left in between. The DNA read from the CDR3 is TGTGCCAGTAGTATGACCAGGGGCACTAATGAAAAA. Amino acid sequence: CASSMTRGTNEK. The entire CDR3 reads CASSMTRGTNEKLFF.

This clone showed up just a few times. A read error may account for a junction end that differs from germline. Coverage ceases 3 residues before the CDR3 finishes, and the germline J gene fills in the end. In the same sample, other DNA sequences code for this CDR3. The chain joins TRBV7-9 to TRBJ1-3; a possible D gene is TRBD1 (5 bases). The CDR3 contains 15 residues. CDR1 is SEHNR and CDR2 is FQNEAQ in the germline V gene (reference sequence). CDR3 DNA (partial): TGTGCCAGCAGCTACGACAGAAACTCTGGAAACACG. This translates into CASSYDRNSGNT. The CDR3 as a whole reads CASSYDRNSGNTIYF.

This clone was counted many times. The CDR3 goes on 3 residues after the read ends, and that part is filled in from the germline J gene. This chain links TRBV7-3 with TRBJ1-6; TRBD1 agrees at 7 bases. The CDR3 is made up of 15 amino acids. In germline, CDR1 is SGHTA, CDR2 FQGTGA. Trimming took 6 bases from V and 10 from J; bases not matched to a gene: 12. The CDR3 sequence: CASSTTGQLSSPLHF. Incomplete CDR3 DNA: TGTGCCAGCAGTACGACAGGGCAACTTAGCTCACCC. The complete variable domain, with remaining parts taken from reference TRBV7-3 and TRBJ1-6, reads GAGVSQTPSNKVTEKGKYVELRCDPISGHTALYWYRQSLGQGPEFLIYFQGTGAADDSGLPNDRFFAVRPEGSVSTLKIQRTERGDSAVYLCASSTTGQLSSPLHFGNGTRLTVT.

This clone occurred a few times. Read sequence stops 3 residues before the CDR3 end, and the germline J gene provides the missing end. This chain uses TRBV11-2 with TRBJ2-5; TRBD2 might be the D (6 bases). This CDR3 has 15 amino acids. Germline values: CDR1 SGHAT, CDR2 FQNNGV. V gave up 5 bases and J gave up 5 bases, with 18 bases separating them. The part of the CDR3 DNA that was read is TGTGCCAGCAGCCCCGAGGGACTCGGCTACGAGACC. This gives the protein CASSPEGLGYET. The full CDR3 sequence reads CASSPEGLGYETQYF.

This clone was picked up many times. The read halts 3 residues ahead of the CDR3 end, with the missing end drawn from the germline J gene. V gene TRBV20-1 combines with J gene TRBJ1-6, with D possibly TRBD1 on 6 matching bases. Trimming pared 0 bases from V and 11 bases from J, leaving 17 bases between. CDR1 is DFQATT, CDR2 SNEGSKA, per germline (reference sequence). The CDR3 covers 15 residues. CDR3 region: CSARDSRGAGTPLHF. The CDR3 bases that were read are TGCAGTGCTAGAGATTCACGGGGGGCAGGTACACCC.

This clone appeared many times. The CDR3 end is not reached by the read, which stops 3 residues before it; the germline J gene fills it in. This chain uses TRBV7-2 with TRBJ2-3; 8 nucleotides match TRBD2. The CDR3 is 15 residues long. Germline V lookup: CDR1 SGHTA, CDR2 FQGNSA. V shed 1 base and J 2 bases; nucleotides not matched to a gene: 2. CDR3 sequence: CASSLGGRSTDTQYF. The covered CDR3 bases are TGTGCCAGCAGCTTAGGCGGGAGGTCCACAGATACG.

This clone has ten or more counts. The CDR3 end is not reached by the read, which stops 3 residues before it; the germline J gene fills it in. The chain is built from TRBV28 and TRBJ2-5, with D possibly being TRBD1 (8 bases). In germline, CDR1 is MDHEN, CDR2 SYDVKM. Deletions cut 5 bases from V and 5 bases from J, with 15 bases between. The CDR3 runs to 14 residues. The CDR3 bases that were read are TGTGCCAGCAGTACACAGGGGGGGAAGGAGACC. Its protein is CASSTQGGKET. The complete CDR3 sequence is CASSTQGGKETQYF. Full variable domain (outside the CDR3, taken from reference TRBV28 and TRBJ2-5): DVKVTQSSRYLVKRTGEKVFLECVQDMDHENMFWYRQDPGLGLRLIYFSYDVKMKEKGDIPEGYSVSREKKERFSLILESASTNQTSMYLCASSTQGGKETQYFGPGTRLLVL.

At least ten counts were recorded for this clone. The observed sequence ends 3 residues before the CDR3 terminus, with the missing tail filled in from the germline J gene. This sequence joins TRBV19 and TRBJ1-4, with 9 bases matching TRBD1. Germline V CDR1 and CDR2: LNHDA, SQIVND (reference sequence). Trimming took 7 bases from V and 10 from J; bases not matched to a gene: 10. There are 14 residues in the CDR3. Incomplete CDR3 DNA: TGTGCCAGTACCCTCGACAGGGGGGTCGGAAAA. Translation: CASTLDRGVGK. The whole CDR3 is CASTLDRGVGKLFF. Supplemented by reference TRBV19 and TRBJ1-4, the full variable domain reads DGGITQSPKYLFRKEGQNVTLSCEQNLNHDAMYWYRQDPGQGLRLIYYSQIVNDFQKGDIAEGYSVSREKKESFPLTVTSAQKNPTAFYLCASTLDRGVGKLFFGSGTQLSVL.

Ten or more counts support this clone. The read is 3 residues too short to cover the CDR3 end, so that end is filled in from the germline J gene. The V and J genes are TRBV18 and TRBJ2-5, with D maybe TRBD2 (6 bases). The V and J ends lost 1 base and 2 bases respectively, with 11 bases between them. The CDR3 is 15 amino acids. The germline gives CDR1 KGHSH, CDR2 LQKENI. Partial CDR3 DNA: TGTGCCAGCTCACCACTGGCGGGGCTACAAGAGACC. Its translation: CASSPLAGLQET. The complete CDR3 sequence is CASSPLAGLQETQYF. Complete variable domain (other parts from reference TRBV18 and TRBJ2-5): NAGVMQNPRHLVRRRGQEARLRCSPMKGHSHVYWYRQLPEEGLKFMVYLQKENIIDESGMPKERFSAEFPKEGPSILRIQQVVRGDSAAYFCASSPLAGLQETQYFGPGTRLLVL.

This clone was observed many times. The read comes to an end 3 residues before the CDR3 does, leaving the germline J gene to fill in the end. The V call is TRBV20-1, the J call TRBJ2-5; TRBD2 matches at 15 bases. The CDR3 has 16 amino acids. V trimming: 4 bases; J trimming: 5 bases; junction bases outside the gene matches: 8. The germline gives CDR1 DFQATT, CDR2 SNEGSKA (reference sequence). CDR3 protein: CSAKPGLAGGWETQYF. The CDR3 DNA, read in part, is TGCAGTGCTAAGCCGGGACTAGCGGGGGGCTGGGAGACC.

This clone was seen repeatedly, ten times or more. The CDR3 end falls 3 residues outside the read, so it is completed with the germline J gene. V is TRBV4-1 and J is TRBJ1-1; TRBD1 aligns across 8 bases. Germline CDR1 MGHRA, CDR2 YSYEKL. CDR3 length: 14 amino acids. Losses at the gene ends were 1 base for V and 4 bases for J; bases not matched to a gene: 2. This CDR3 reads CASSQGQGSTEAFF. The CDR3 bases that were read are TGCGCCAGCAGCCAAGGACAGGGGAGCACTGAA.